Below, 17 T cell receptor beta chains from the same sample are listed, as sequenced in a study of shared T cell receptors in the human thymus. Here immunoSEQ multiplex PCR was the method, and the copy in TCRdb shows in-frame clones only, minus some. The sample carries over 450,000 clones, roughly 74% recorded once. These data were also reused for a study on human thymus T cells.

What was sequenced was thymocytes. The receptors originated from a boy in the first two years of life with a congenital heart defect.

V is TRBV5-4 and J is TRBJ2-1; no firm D call. From germline, CDR1 is SGHNT and CDR2 YYREEE (reference sequence). V was clipped by 2 bases and J by 8 bases, with 5 bases between them. The CDR3 spans 11 residues. CDR3 nucleotides: TGTGCCAGCAGCTTTTCCGATGAGCAGTTCTTC. Translated, it gives CASSFSDEQFF. The whole variable domain, filled in from reference TRBV5-4 and TRBJ2-1, reads ETGVTQSPTHLIKTRGQQVTLRCSSQSGHNTVSWYQQALGQGPQFIFQYYREEENGRGNFPPRFSGLQFPNYSSELNVNALELDDSALYLCASSFSDEQFFGPGTRLTVL.

The V and J genes are TRBV7-2 and TRBJ2-7; 10 bases agree with TRBD1. Trimming cost V 5 bases and J 5 bases; bases outside gene matches: 6. The V gene's germline CDR1 is SGHTA and CDR2 FQGNSA. The CDR3 runs to 14 residues. CDR3 residues: CASSPRTGGNEQYF. The DNA of the CDR3 is TGTGCCAGCAGCCCGAGGACAGGGGGGAACGAGCAGTACTTC.

The chain employs TRBV7-4 and TRBJ2-5; a possible D gene is TRBD1 (5 bases). CDR1 and CDR2 (germline): SGHVT, SQSDAQ. The CDR3 totals 13 residues. Trimming pared 10 bases from V and 0 bases from J, leaving 12 bases between. This CDR3 reads CATAQEHQETQYF. CDR3 coding DNA: TGTGCCACAGCACAGGAACACCAAGAGACCCAGTACTTC.

The rearrangement links TRBV11-3 to TRBJ2-1; tentative D call: TRBD1 (5 bases). The CDR3 loop spans 15 amino acids. With 7 bases removed from V and 9 bases from J, the gap between germline ends came to 22 bases. Germline CDR1 is SGHNT and CDR2 is YENEEA. CDR3 sequence (DNA): TGTGCCAGCACCCACCCCCAGCATAGGGGCGGTGAGCAGTTCTTC. It is translated as CASTHPQHRGGEQFF. The variable domain in full, completed from reference TRBV11-3 and TRBJ2-1, reads EAGVVQSPRYKIIEKKQPVAFWCNPISGHNTLYWYLQNLGQGPELLIRYENEEAVDDSQLPKDRFSAERLKGVDSTLKIQPAELGDSAVYLCASTHPQHRGGEQFFGPGTRLTVL.

The chain is built from TRBV5-4 and TRBJ2-7; 12 nucleotides match TRBD2. Trimming at V came to 0 bases and at J to 5 bases, leaving 6 bases not matched to a gene. The CDR3 is 16 amino acids. CDR1 is SGHNT and CDR2 is YYREEE in the germline V gene (reference sequence). Here the CDR3 reads CASSLAPSGRANEQYF. As DNA, the CDR3 is TGTGCCAGCAGCTTGGCCCCTAGCGGGAGGGCCAACGAGCAGTACTTC.

V gene TRBV6-4 combines with J gene TRBJ1-3; 8 nucleotides match TRBD1. V lost 7 bases to trimming and J lost 4 bases; unmatched junction nucleotides: 6. The germline gives CDR1 MRHNA, CDR2 SNTAGT. The CDR3 runs to 14 residues. The CDR3 is CASTTTGAGNTIYF. The DNA of the CDR3 is TGTGCCAGCACTACGACAGGGGCCGGAAACACCATATATTTT.

The chain joins TRBV2 to TRBJ1-3, with 9 bases that match TRBD1. V gave up 6 bases and J gave up 2 bases; unmatched junction bases: 5. CDR3 length equals 15 residues. CDR1 and CDR2 from the germline V gene are SNHLY and FYNNEI. CDR3 DNA sequence: TGTGCCAGCAGGGACACAGGGGGCGCTGGAAACACCATATATTTT. This sequence encodes CASRDTGGAGNTIYF.

This clone was counted only a few times. The genes are TRBV19 and TRBJ2-1; TRBD2 matches 10 bases. Looked up from germline, CDR1 is LNHDA and CDR2 is SQIVND (reference sequence). The CDR3 is made up of 14 amino acids. V was clipped by 4 bases and J by 6 bases; unmatched bases: 3. The chain's CDR3 is CASSRASGSNEQFF. The CDR3, as DNA: TGTGCCAGTAGTAGGGCTAGCGGGAGCAATGAGCAGTTCTTC.

In its sample, this clone was seen once. The rearrangement uses TRBV5-6 and TRBJ2-1, with D tentatively TRBD1 (5 bases). Germline CDR1 and CDR2: SGHDT and YYEEEE. The CDR3 sequence is 18 residues long. V lost 4 bases, J lost 3 bases, and 23 bases lay in between. The CDR3 sequence is CASSHPRVLKRGYNEQFF. The CDR3 DNA reads as TGTGCCAGCAGCCACCCAAGGGTCTTAAAAAGGGGCTACAATGAGCAGTTCTTC.

This chain joins TRBV5-1 and TRBJ1-2; 10 nucleotides line up with TRBD1. V lost 4 bases and J lost 4; bases outside the gene matches: 7. CDR1 is SGHRS, CDR2 YFSETQ, per germline. The length of the CDR3 is 15 residues. The CDR3 protein is CASSTGTGEAYGYTF. CDR3 bases: TGCGCCAGCAGCACAGGGACAGGGGAGGCCTATGGCTACACCTTC.

This clone has only one observation. V gene TRBV2 combines with J gene TRBJ1-5; 8 bases match TRBD1. Germline trimming cut 6 bases from V and 3 bases from J; bases unmatched to any gene: 10. This CDR3 is 16 amino acids long. Germline V gene lookup returns CDR1 SNHLY and CDR2 FYNNEI. The CDR3 coding sequence is TGTGCCAGCAGACCCACTAGGGGACAGGTCAATCAGCCCCAGCATTTT. This codes for CASRPTRGQVNQPQHF.

The chain joins TRBV5-5 to TRBJ2-7, with 10 nucleotides matching TRBD1. After removal of 4 bases from V and 5 bases from J, the junction contained 6 bases not matched to a gene. Germline V gene lookup returns CDR1 SGHKS and CDR2 YYEKEE (reference sequence). The CDR3 contains 14 residues. DNA for the CDR3: TGTGCCAGCAGCCGGGACAGGGGCAACCACGAGCAGTACTTC. Amino acids: CASSRDRGNHEQYF.

The V and J genes are TRBV25-1 and TRBJ2-1; D ambiguous. Per the germline V gene, CDR1 is MGHDK and CDR2 is SYGVNS. Trimming removed 3 bases at V and 7 bases at J, with 13 bases between. The CDR3 sequence is 14 residues long. Written as DNA, the CDR3 is TGTGCCAGCAGTGAGAGACCCGGGTTTAATGAGCAGTTCTTC. This translates into CASSERPGFNEQFF.

This chain connects TRBV15 to TRBJ1-1; possibly TRBD1 for D (6 bases). Looked up from germline, CDR1 is LNHNV and CDR2 is YYDKDF (reference sequence). This CDR3 is 17 amino acids long. The V end lost 2 bases, the J end lost 7 bases, and 23 bases lay between the germline ends. DNA of the CDR3: TGTGCCACCAGCAGACACCGGAACAGGGATTTGTCTCGTGAAGCTTTCTTT. Translation gives CATSRHRNRDLSREAFF.

V gene TRBV4-3 combines with J gene TRBJ2-7; 15 nucleotides match TRBD2. The CDR3 spans 15 residues. The germline V gene has CDR1 LGHNA and CDR2 YSLEER. J was trimmed by 7 bases and V by 0 bases; bases with no gene match: 1. CDR3 bases: TGCGCCAGCAGCCAAGAGGGGACTAGCGGGAGGGAGCAGTACTTC. As protein: CASSQEGTSGREQYF.

The chain couples TRBV2 to TRBJ2-3; the D gene is possibly TRBD1 (6 bases). CDR1 SNHLY and CDR2 FYNNEI come from the germline V gene. CDR3 length: 13 amino acids. V was cut by 5 bases and J by 3 bases, with 9 bases left in between. The CDR3 spells CASSLQGTDTQYF. CDR3 bases: TGTGCCAGCAGTTTACAGGGAACAGATACGCAGTATTTT.

The chain is built from TRBV4-2 and TRBJ2-7; D is possibly TRBD2 (5 bases). The CDR3 spans 16 residues. V was trimmed by 2 bases and J by 5 bases, leaving 19 bases between them. The germline V gene has CDR1 LGHNA and CDR2 YNFKEQ. In DNA form, the CDR3 reads TGTGCCAGCAGCCAACAAACTAGAATGAGTGGCGACGAGCAGTACTTC. Translation: CASSQQTRMSGDEQYF.